This T cell receptor beta chain is from a study of T cells expressing NK-cell markers. Study summary: Sequencing covered eight donors, seven HCMV-seropositive and one seronegative.

The authors generated TCR beta cDNA through 5'RACE template switching with UMIs. From the 5' RACE reads, TCRdb lists one entry per CDR3 protein and no DNA. With about half a million distinct CDR3 sequences in the sample, the ten largest clones hold 1.4%. This CDR3 region has 15 residues. Germline-derived CDR1 and CDR2 are MNHEY and SVGAGI. The TCR sequence derives from a woman between 50 and 59 years old in good health. Sequenced input: blood T cells: a sorted CD56 or NKG2C T cell subset, CD4+ or CD8+ T cells, or bulk PBMC T cells (not recorded which). The chain joins TRBV6-5 to TRBJ2-7. The CDR3 here is CASSYSNGNSYEQYF.